One sample yielded the 3 T cell receptor beta chains listed below, sequenced in a study of T cells in Graves' hyperthyroidism and ophthalmopathy. TCR beta CDR3 regions were amplified from RNA. With the HTBI primer set, the TCR CDR3 went through a first round of RT-PCR. TCRdb re-analysed the multiplex PCR reads in MiXCR, keeping a single row per CDR3 protein. The sample contains approximately 400,000 distinct CDR3 sequences, around 20% of which appear only once. Input material: blood. Receptor source: a man aged 18 to 30 with Graves' ophthalmopathy.

The chain employs TRBV7-9 and TRBJ1-4; a weak D match, TRBD1 (6 bases). Trimming took off 5 bases at V and 8 bases at J, with 15 bases between the two ends. The CDR3 spans 14 residues. CDR1 and CDR2 from the germline V gene are SEHNR and FQNEAQ (reference sequence). The CDR3 is CASSPAGTLEKLFF. CDR3 sequence (DNA): TGTGCCAGCAGCCCCGCCGGGACATTGGAAAAACTGTTTTTT.

The V call is TRBV7-6, the J call TRBJ2-7; TRBD2 might be the D (7 bases). Trimming shortened V by 0 bases and J by 0 bases, and 15 bases separated the two germline ends. Germline V gene data show CDR1 as SGHVS and CDR2 as FNYEAQ. The CDR3 extends over 17 amino acids. The CDR3 DNA is TGTGCCAGCAGCTTAGCGCAGGGTCGGGGGGCCTCCTACGAGCAGTACTTC. Protein product: CASSLAQGRGASYEQYF.

This chain connects TRBV27 to TRBJ2-6; possible D gene TRBD2, 5 bases. The CDR3 extends over 16 amino acids. CDR1 and CDR2 (germline): MNHEY, SMNVEV (reference sequence). V lost 6 bases and J lost 0, with 12 bases in between. The CDR3 region is CASRPLGSSGANVLTF. The CDR3 DNA follows: TGTGCCAGCAGACCCCTGGGGAGCTCTGGGGCCAACGTCCTGACTTTC.